These T cell receptor beta chains were read from a single sample in a study of shared clonotypes between healthy human individuals. The method was immunoSEQ multiplex PCR; TCRdb's version includes in-frame clones alone and lacks a portion of them. Among approximately 720,000 clones listed, 92% were seen once. The sequenced sample consisted of naive CD8+ T cells sorted from blood. The receptor set was obtained from a man aged 25-45 years in good health. The CDR3 runs from the conserved cysteine through the conserved F or W. A D gene is named only where the DNA matches it firmly. The size entry is marked missing in some rows and otherwise reads once, few, many or a size class.

TRBV18,TRBJ1-5,.,.,14,CASSLENLNQPQHF,TGTGCCAGCTCACTTGAAAATTTGAATCAGCCCCAGCATTTT
TRBV5-8,TRBJ1-5,.,.,13,CASSLGRGQPQHF,TGTGCCAGCAGCTTGGGGCGAGGTCAGCCCCAGCATTTT
TRBV7-3,TRBJ2-5,.,TRBD1,15,CASSSGQGAWETQYF,TGTGCCAGCAGCTCCGGACAGGGGGCTTGGGAGACCCAGTACTTC
TRBV30,TRBJ1-5,.,.,13,CAMEQVGNQPQHF,TGTGCGATGGAACAGGTAGGCAATCAGCCCCAGCATTTT
TRBV18,TRBJ1-5,.,.,16,CASSPRGGSSNQPQHF,TGTGCCAGCTCACCACGCGGAGGCTCTTCCAATCAGCCCCAGCATTTT
TRBV27,TRBJ2-7,.,.,15,CASSLGVARSYEQYF,TGTGCCAGCAGTTTAGGGGTAGCAAGGTCCTACGAGCAGTACTTC
TRBV5-1,TRBJ2-7,.,.,13,CASSLADFYEQYF,TGCGCCAGCAGCTTGGCGGACTTCTACGAGCAGTACTTC
TRBV28,TRBJ2-5,few,.,15,CASTPRRGPGETQYF,TGTGCCAGCACTCCTCGACGAGGGCCCGGCGAGACCCAGTACTTC
TRBV9,TRBJ2-6,.,TRBD2,19,CASSSERGVLSSGANVLTF,TGTGCCAGCAGCTCCGAACGGGGGGTGTTGTCTTCTGGGGCCAACGTCCTGACTTTC
TRBV9,TRBJ2-1,.,TRBD2,15,CASSVGGSEIDEQFF,TGTGCCAGCAGCGTAGGCGGGAGCGAGATCGATGAGCAGTTCTTC
TRBV11-2,TRBJ2-7,.,.,15,CASSLEWTSLGEQYF,TGTGCCAGCAGCTTAGAGTGGACCTCCCTGGGCGAGCAGTACTTC
TRBV6-6,TRBJ2-1,.,.,15,CASSYTRRGDNEQFF,TGTGCCAGCAGTTACACCAGACGGGGTGACAATGAGCAGTTCTTC
TRBV27,TRBJ2-3,.,.,15,CASSLKAASTDTQYF,TGTGCCAGCAGTTTAAAAGCGGCTAGCACAGATACGCAGTATTTT
TRBV27,TRBJ2-7,.,TRBD2,16,CASSLTGLAGVNEQYF,TGTGCCAGCAGTCTTACCGGACTAGCGGGAGTTAACGAGCAGTACTTC
TRBV27,TRBJ2-7,.,.,13,CASSPPPGEEQYF,TGTGCCAGCAGTCCACCACCCGGGGAAGAGCAGTACTTC
TRBV28,TRBJ1-5,.,.,13,CASSLLAGRPQHF,TGTGCCAGCAGTTTATTAGCTGGGCGGCCCCAGCATTTT
TRBV6-6,TRBJ2-2,once,TRBD1,15,CASSYSMDRGGELFF,TGTGCCAGCAGTTACTCTATGGACAGGGGGGGGGAGCTGTTTTTT
TRBV30,TRBJ2-5,.,TRBD2,13,CAWTSGSEETQYF,TGTGCCTGGACTAGCGGGAGTGAGGAGACCCAGTACTTC
TRBV7-9,TRBJ2-7,.,.,14,CASSLSVRGHEQYF,TGTGCCAGCAGCTTATCAGTCAGGGGCCACGAGCAGTACTTC
TRBV27,TRBJ2-6,.,.,15,CASSLQGSGANVLTF,TGTGCCAGCAGTCTACAGGGATCTGGGGCCAACGTCCTGACTTTC
TRBV10-2,TRBJ2-7,.,.,16,CASSESTGVFSYEQYF,TGCGCCAGCAGTGAGTCGACGGGGGTCTTTTCCTACGAGCAGTACTTC
TRBV2,TRBJ2-1,once,.,11,CASRGTLEQFF,TGTGCCAGCAGGGGGACTCTAGAGCAGTTCTTC
TRBV11-3,TRBJ2-1,.,.,13,CASSLRQRNEQFF,TGTGCCAGCAGCTTGAGGCAGCGGAATGAGCAGTTCTTC
TRBV11-3,TRBJ2-3,.,.,14,CASSLGTPADTQYF,TGTGCCAGCAGCTTAGGCACTCCCGCAGATACGCAGTATTTT
TRBV28,TRBJ2-5,.,TRBD2,18,CASSLWTGTSPDQETQYF,TGTGCCAGCAGTTTATGGACCGGGACTAGCCCCGACCAAGAGACCCAGTACTTC
TRBV28,TRBJ1-3,.,.,17,CASSSLVTDPSGNTIYF,TGTGCCAGCAGTTCCCTGGTGACTGATCCTTCTGGAAACACCATATATTTT
TRBV7-9,TRBJ2-2,.,TRBD1,15,CASHGQGVVAGELFF,TGTGCCAGCCACGGACAGGGGGTTGTGGCCGGGGAGCTGTTTTTT
TRBV30,TRBJ2-1,.,.,14,CASQVPVGYNEQFF,TGTGCCTCTCAAGTTCCCGTAGGGTATAATGAGCAGTTCTTC
TRBV25-1,TRBJ1-1,once,TRBD1,17,CASSGYEQGIMNTEAFF,TGTGCCAGCAGTGGGTACGAACAGGGGATTATGAACACTGAAGCTTTCTTT
TRBV7-9,TRBJ2-1,once,.,17,CASSHRPLGSSYNEQFF,TGTGCCAGCAGCCACCGCCCGCTGGGGAGCTCCTACAATGAGCAGTTCTTC
TRBV29-1,TRBJ2-5,.,TRBD2,17,CSVRVGLAGGLGETQYF,TGCAGCGTGAGAGTGGGACTAGCGGGAGGCCTGGGAGAGACCCAGTACTTC
TRBV5-1,TRBJ1-2,.,.,13,CASSLVHSDGYTF,TGCGCCAGCAGCTTGGTACATTCGGATGGCTACACCTTC
TRBV5-4,TRBJ1-4,.,.,12,CASSLNDEKLFF,TGTGCCAGCAGCCTGAACGATGAAAAACTGTTTTTT
TRBV30,TRBJ2-7,.,.,13,CAWSANWGHEQYF,TGTGCCTGGAGTGCCAACTGGGGCCACGAGCAGTACTTC
TRBV19,TRBJ2-5,.,.,14,CASSVIAYQETQYF,TGTGCCAGTAGTGTAATAGCGTACCAAGAGACCCAGTACTTC
TRBV27,TRBJ2-1,.,TRBD2,19,CASSLSSLAGGPWDNEQFF,TGTGCCAGCAGTTTATCGTCCCTAGCGGGAGGGCCCTGGGACAATGAGCAGTTCTTC
TRBV9,TRBJ1-5,.,TRBD1,15,CASSEGGQGYQPQHF,TGTGCCAGCAGCGAGGGGGGACAGGGTTATCAGCCCCAGCATTTT
TRBV9,TRBJ2-5,.,TRBD1,14,CASSRTGVSETQYF,TGTGCCAGCAGTAGAACAGGGGTATCGGAGACCCAGTACTTC
TRBV27,TRBJ1-4,.,.,14,CASSLQQGEEKLFF,TGTGCCAGCAGTTTACAACAGGGTGAGGAAAAACTGTTTTTT
TRBV18,TRBJ1-1,.,.,14,CASSLPGVLTEAFF,TGTGCCAGCTCACTTCCAGGGGTCCTCACTGAAGCTTTCTTT
TRBV5-5,TRBJ1-2,.,.,14,CASSSGVFRFGYTF,TGTGCCAGCAGCTCCGGGGTTTTTCGTTTTGGCTACACCTTC
TRBV5-5,TRBJ1-5,.,TRBD1,15,CASSPGTASGQPQHF,TGTGCCAGCAGTCCCGGGACAGCCTCGGGTCAGCCCCAGCATTTT
TRBV7-9,TRBJ2-3,.,.,16,CASSLTGRTYTDTQYF,TGTGCCAGCAGCTTAACGGGACGGACATACACAGATACGCAGTATTTT
TRBV11-2,TRBJ2-2,few,.,14,CASRGTRNTGELFF,TGTGCCAGCAGAGGGACACGGAACACCGGGGAGCTGTTTTTT
TRBV6-5,TRBJ2-1,.,TRBD1,15,CASSYGQEKWNEQFF,TGTGCCAGCAGTTACGGACAGGAGAAGTGGAATGAGCAGTTCTTC
TRBV5-8,TRBJ2-7,few,TRBD2,14,CASSLWGGSYEQYF,TGTGCCAGCAGCTTGTGGGGGGGCTCCTACGAGCAGTACTTC
TRBV28,TRBJ2-1,.,TRBD2,16,CASGGRMDGGYNEQFF,TGTGCCAGCGGTGGGAGGATGGACGGGGGGTACAATGAGCAGTTCTTC
TRBV7-2,TRBJ2-5,.,.,12,CASSALGETQYF,TGTGCCAGCAGCGCCTTGGGAGAGACCCAGTACTTC
TRBV19,TRBJ2-4,.,.,13,CASSMLDENIQYF,TGTGCCAGTAGTATGCTAGACGAAAACATTCAGTACTTC
TRBV2,TRBJ2-5,.,.,14,CASSETGIQETQYF,TGTGCCAGCAGTGAAACGGGGATCCAAGAGACCCAGTACTTC
TRBV5-6,TRBJ2-1,.,TRBD2,16,CASSQQLASSYNEQFF,TGTGCCAGCAGCCAACAACTAGCGAGTTCCTACAATGAGCAGTTCTTC
TRBV5-1,TRBJ2-3,few,.,14,CASRQVGAADTQYF,TGCGCCAGCCGCCAGGTGGGAGCCGCAGATACGCAGTATTTT
TRBV15,TRBJ2-5,once,TRBD2,16,CATSRALAGSQETQYF,TGTGCCACCAGCAGAGCGCTAGCGGGTTCCCAAGAGACCCAGTACTTC